Only one count was recorded for the clone carrying this T cell receptor (beta chain). The antigen remains undetermined. CDR1 and CDR2 from the germline V gene are SGHRS and YFSETQ. The CDR3 consists of 15 residues. V dropped 3 bases and J dropped 7; count of bases not matched to a gene: 5. Primers for the PCR totalled 60 Vbeta and 13 Jbeta. In the source study's methods: Unique TCR beta chains numbered approximately 76 million in a later analysis, with around 12 million shared. Using immunoSEQ multiplex PCR, the repertoire was profiled, and TCRdb retains in-frame clones only, with some absent. For V, J and clone size, that table is used; D and trimming come from the DNA. Of about 110,000 clones in the sample, 82% were seen once. The source of the sample is a study of cytomegalovirus exposure and HLA in healthy donors. Study-wide findings and caveats: An analysis that was carried out later associated some 17,000 TCR beta sequences with HLA alleles at 0.05 false discovery rate.

The V gene is TRBV5-1, the J gene TRBJ1-6, with 9 bases lining up with TRBD1. This clonotype was obtained from a man aged 30 to 45 in good health and CMV-seropositive. Sequencing input: PBMCs. This chain's CDR3 is CASSSPGTGNSPLHF. Written as DNA, the CDR3 is TGCGCCAGCAGCTCTCCTGGGACAGGGAATTCACCCCTCCACTTT.